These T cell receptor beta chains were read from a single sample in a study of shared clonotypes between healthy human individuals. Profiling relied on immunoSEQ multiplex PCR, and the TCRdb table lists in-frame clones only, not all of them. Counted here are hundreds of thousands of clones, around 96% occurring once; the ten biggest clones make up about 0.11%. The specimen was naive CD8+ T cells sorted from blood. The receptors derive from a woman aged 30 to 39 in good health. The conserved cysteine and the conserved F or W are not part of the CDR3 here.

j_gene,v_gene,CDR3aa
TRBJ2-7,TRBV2,ASSQGVGRAYEQY
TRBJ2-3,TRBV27,ASSTKTSGIGTDTQY
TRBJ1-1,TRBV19,ASSITENTEAF
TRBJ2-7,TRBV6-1,ASSFGEQY
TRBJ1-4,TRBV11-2,ASSGGGATNEKLF
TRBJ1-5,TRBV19,ASSWGDGISNQPQH
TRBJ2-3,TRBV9,ASSGREGSTDTQY
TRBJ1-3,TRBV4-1,ASSPFPPETELWGSGNTIY
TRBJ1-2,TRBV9,ASSDSGQTNYGYT
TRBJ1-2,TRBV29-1,SVESANVNYGYT
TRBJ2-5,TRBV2,ASSTGTGRQETQY
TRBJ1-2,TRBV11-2,ASGTGPGYT
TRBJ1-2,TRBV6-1,ASSEEPGYGYT
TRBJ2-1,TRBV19,ASSPSGLAGVVYNEQF
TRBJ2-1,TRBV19,ASSTGSSYNEQF
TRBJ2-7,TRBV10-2,ASSGYRGGVSYEQY
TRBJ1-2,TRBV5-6,ASSADRGFINYGYT
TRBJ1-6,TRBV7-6,ASSFQTESNSPLH
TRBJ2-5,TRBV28,ASSLEQLQETQY
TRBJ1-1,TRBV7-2,ASSLGWGSNTEAF
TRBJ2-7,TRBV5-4,ASSLAAGSSYEQY
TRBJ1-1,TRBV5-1,ASSFDQGDTEAF
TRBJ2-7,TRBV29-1,SVVLAGAPSYEQY
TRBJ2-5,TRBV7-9,ASSSRTSGRGETQY
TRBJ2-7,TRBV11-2,ASSLASGTGEQY
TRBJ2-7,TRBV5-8,ASSPPPRDSGNYEQY
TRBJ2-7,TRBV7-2,ASSWGYDSYEQY
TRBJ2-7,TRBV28,ASRATYEQY
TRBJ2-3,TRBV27,ASSFVGSTDTQY
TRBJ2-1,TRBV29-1,SVAQGYNEQF
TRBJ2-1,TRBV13,ASSLQREAYNEQF
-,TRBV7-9,ASSLKGIGSYEQY
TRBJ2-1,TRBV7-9,ASSLGDTGQF
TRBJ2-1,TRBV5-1,ASSGERAWQF
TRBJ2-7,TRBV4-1,ASSQDGLAGGEQY
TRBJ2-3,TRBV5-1,ASKWSGPDTQY
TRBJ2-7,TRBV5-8,ASRFPGLAGIYGTNDEQY
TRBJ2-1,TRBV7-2,ASRRGEAWFGNEQF
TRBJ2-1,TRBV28,ASSFPSGRSYNEQF
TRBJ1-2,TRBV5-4,ASSDSWGSYGYT
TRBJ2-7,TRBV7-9,ASSLGTSGSTYEQY
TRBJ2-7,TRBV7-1,ASSLDLSYEQY
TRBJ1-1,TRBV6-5,ASSSDYGTEAF
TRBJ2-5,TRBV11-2,ASSLAPSLETQY
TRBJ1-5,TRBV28,ASSPSTGQPQH
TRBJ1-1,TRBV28,AWGSGLNTEAF
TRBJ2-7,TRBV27,ASSTPMQGGDEQY
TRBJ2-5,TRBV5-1,ASSAEWETQY
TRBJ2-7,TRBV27,ATKGTSGTFIYEQY
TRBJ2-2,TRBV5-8,AVNRGELF
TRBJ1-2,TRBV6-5,ASSYAGATNYGYT
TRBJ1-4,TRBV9,ASSDTGGREKLF
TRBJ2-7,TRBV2,ASRESFWTSGNHEQY
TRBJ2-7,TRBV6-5,ASSITSGAYEQY